This entry lists 17 T cell receptor beta chains sequenced from one sample in a study of glioma-infiltrating T cells after dendritic cell vaccination. Method: immunoSEQ multiplex PCR; TCRdb's copy keeps in-frame clones and lacks some. The sample lists 60,000 to 70,000 clones, approximately 78% occurring once. Material: blood, obtained before dendritic cell vaccination. These receptors were collected from a human donor with glioblastoma.

The V gene is TRBV28, the J gene TRBJ2-7; 8 nucleotides align to TRBD1. Germline trimming cut 6 bases from V and 2 bases from J; bases unmatched to any gene: 9. This CDR3 region has 15 residues. Germline V lookup: CDR1 MDHEN, CDR2 SYDVKM. The CDR3 loop is CASSLTGTGTYEQYF. The CDR3 DNA sequence: TGTGCCAGCAGCCTAACCGGGACAGGAACCTACGAGCAGTACTTC.

The table lists this clone with many counts. This chain uses TRBV21-1 with TRBJ1-5; the table's D call, TRBD1, has no DNA check behind it. TRBV21-1 is a recognized pseudogene. This CDR3 comprises 20 residues. The chain's CDR3 is CASSKSWPLNRDLENQPQHF. The CDR3 DNA follows: TGTGCCAGCAGCAAATCCTGGCCCCTTAACAGGGACCTGGAAAATCAGCCCCAGCATTTT.

This chain joins TRBV5-1 and TRBJ1-1, with D tentatively TRBD1 (5 bases). V gave up 7 bases and J gave up 5 bases, with 21 bases separating them. The CDR3 has 15 residues. Germline CDR1 SGHRS, CDR2 YFSETQ. The chain's CDR3 is CASEGRGGSGTEAFF. Here the CDR3 DNA reads TGCGCCAGCGAGGGCCGGGGGGGATCGGGTACTGAAGCTTTCTTT.

This chain uses TRBV29-1 with TRBJ1-1, with D maybe TRBD1 (5 bases). The V gene lost 5 bases and the J gene lost 10 bases, with 17 bases spanning the gap. Germline values: CDR1 SQVTM, CDR2 ANQGSEA. The CDR3 sequence is 12 residues long. The CDR3 coding sequence is TGCAGCGTTATGAACGGGATGGGGGGAGCTTTCTTT. Its translation: CSVMNGMGGAFF.

V gene TRBV5-6 combines with J gene TRBJ1-2, with D hard to call. The germline V gene has CDR1 SGHDT and CDR2 YYEEEE. Trimming stripped 5 bases from V and 5 bases from J, with 22 bases between. CDR3 length: 16 residues. Written as DNA, the CDR3 is TGTGCCAGCAGACCAATAGATGCCGAGCCCGGTTATGGCTACACCTTC. As protein: CASRPIDAEPGYGYTF.

V usage is TRBV9 and J usage is TRBJ2-7, with TRBD1 identical over 7 bases. Looked up from germline, CDR1 is SGDLS and CDR2 is YYNGEE. V gave up 3 bases and J gave up 4 bases; unmatched junction bases: 7. CDR3 size: 14 residues. This CDR3 is CASSARQGFYEQYF. CDR3 nucleotide sequence: TGTGCCAGCAGCGCTCGACAGGGTTTTTACGAGCAGTACTTC.

V is TRBV19 and J is TRBJ1-5, with a possible D match to TRBD1 (6 bases). The CDR3 totals 15 residues. Trimming pared 7 bases from V and 2 bases from J, leaving 15 bases between. Germline CDR1 and CDR2: LNHDA and SQIVND (reference sequence). This chain's CDR3 is CASNGGAKGNQPQHF. The CDR3 DNA reads as TGTGCCAGTAACGGGGGGGCTAAGGGCAATCAGCCCCAGCATTTT.

The V call is TRBV7-9, the J call TRBJ1-2, with D unresolved. The CDR3 has 18 residues. CDR1 and CDR2 from the germline V gene are SEHNR and FQNEAQ (reference sequence). Trimming stripped 6 bases from V and 5 bases from J, with 28 bases between. The CDR3 loop is CASSWTPDHARRGYGYTF. CDR3 nucleotides: TGTGCCAGCAGTTGGACCCCGGATCACGCCCGTCGAGGGTATGGCTACACCTTC.

The V gene is TRBV4-1, the J gene TRBJ2-7; 10 bases agree with TRBD1. CDR1 and CDR2 from the germline V gene are MGHRA and YSYEKL. This CDR3 is built from 16 residues. J gave up 5 bases and V 0 bases, and 7 bases lay outside the gene matches. CDR3 sequence: CASSQDPGQGFNEQYF. In DNA form, the CDR3 reads TGCGCCAGCAGCCAAGATCCGGGACAGGGGTTCAACGAGCAGTACTTC.

J is TRBJ2-7 and V is TRBV18; TRBD1 matches at 7 bases. Germline CDR1 KGHSH, CDR2 LQKENI. The V and J ends lost 3 bases and 0 bases, in that order; junction bases with no gene match: 5. The CDR3 contains 15 residues. The CDR3 region is CASSPIRDSSYEQYF. CDR3 bases: TGTGCCAGCTCACCTATACGGGACAGCTCCTACGAGCAGTACTTC.

The rearrangement links TRBV7-2 to TRBJ2-7, with 8 bases identical to TRBD2. With 6 bases clipped from V and 3 bases from J, the junction kept 13 bases outside the gene matches. Germline CDR1 and CDR2: SGHTA and FQGNSA. The CDR3 loop spans 16 amino acids. The CDR3 bases are TGTGCCAGCAGGACTTCTATAGCGGGGAGCCGCTACGAGCAGTACTTC. Its translation is CASRTSIAGSRYEQYF.

The V gene is TRBV4-2, the J gene TRBJ2-6, with 11 bases identical to TRBD1. The V gene's germline CDR1 is LGHNA and CDR2 YNFKEQ. The junction had 8 bases not matched to a gene; V was cut back by 0 bases and J by 4 bases. CDR3 size: 19 residues. Here the CDR3 reads CASSQDPGQGASGANVLTF. CDR3 coding DNA: TGTGCCAGCAGCCAAGATCCAGGACAGGGGGCTTCAGGGGCCAACGTCCTGACTTTC.

The count of this clone is one. Here the CDR3 DNA reads TGCGCCAGCAGCCACAGCAGTTCCACAGATACGCAGTATTTT. It yields the protein CASSHSSSTDTQYF. The V gene is TRBV5-1, the J gene TRBJ2-3; D is ambiguous. V lost 4 bases and J lost 2, with 11 bases in between. The length of the CDR3 is 14 residues. Looked up from germline, CDR1 is SGHRS and CDR2 is YFSETQ.

The chain has TRBV18 and TRBJ1-6, with D possibly matching TRBD1 (5 bases). The CDR3 is 18 residues long. V was clipped by 4 bases and J by 4 bases, with 20 bases between them. In germline, CDR1 is KGHSH, CDR2 LQKENI. The CDR3 bases are TGTGCCAGCTCACTCCTACCAGAACAGGCTGCTTATAATTCACCCCTCCACTTT. Residues: CASSLLPEQAAYNSPLHF.

V and J are TRBV18 and TRBJ2-7; TRBD2 agrees at 8 bases. Germline V lookup: CDR1 KGHSH, CDR2 LQKENI. V was pared by 3 bases and J by 1 base, with 8 bases of the junction left unmatched. The CDR3 length is 16 residues. The CDR3: CASSPSGTNPSYEQYF. For the CDR3, the DNA is TGTGCCAGCTCACCTAGCGGGACAAACCCTTCCTACGAGCAGTACTTC.

The chain is built from TRBV19 and TRBJ2-3; D is possibly TRBD2 (6 bases). With 7 bases removed from V and 6 bases from J, the gap between germline ends came to 20 bases. Germline CDR1 reads LNHDA; CDR2 reads SQIVND (reference sequence). This CDR3 comprises 15 residues. The CDR3 nucleotides are TGTGCCAGTACTGTTCTGGCCAGGGAGGTTGATACGCAGTATTTT. Translated: CASTVLAREVDTQYF.

This clone was detected a few times. The CDR3 reads CASSSQRGSSYNEQFF. CDR3 nucleotide sequence: TGTGCCAGCAGCTCGCAGCGGGGGAGCTCCTACAATGAGCAGTTCTTC. J is TRBJ2-1 and V is TRBV13; 8 positions match TRBD2. Looked up from germline, CDR1 is PRHDT and CDR2 is FYEKMQ (reference sequence). The CDR3 has 16 amino acids. The junction had 5 bases not matched to a gene; V was cut back by 4 bases and J by 0 bases.